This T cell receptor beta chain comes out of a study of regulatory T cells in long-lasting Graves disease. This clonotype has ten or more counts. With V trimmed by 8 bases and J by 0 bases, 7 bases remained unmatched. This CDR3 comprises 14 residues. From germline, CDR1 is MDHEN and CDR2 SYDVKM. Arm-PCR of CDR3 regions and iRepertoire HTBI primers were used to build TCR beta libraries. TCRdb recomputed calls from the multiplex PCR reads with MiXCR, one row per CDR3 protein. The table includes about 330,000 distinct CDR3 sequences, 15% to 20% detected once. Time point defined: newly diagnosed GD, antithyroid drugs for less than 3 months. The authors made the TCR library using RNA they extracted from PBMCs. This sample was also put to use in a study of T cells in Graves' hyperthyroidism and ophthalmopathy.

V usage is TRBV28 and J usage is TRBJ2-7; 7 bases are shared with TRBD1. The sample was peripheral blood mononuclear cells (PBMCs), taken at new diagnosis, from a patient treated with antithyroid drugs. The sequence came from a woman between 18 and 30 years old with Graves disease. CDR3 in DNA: TGTGCCAGCGGACCCGGGACAGTCTCCTACGAGCAGTACTTC. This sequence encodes CASGPGTVSYEQYF.